The T cell receptor beta chain under discussion was sequenced for a study of identical twins. Whole-study results and caveats: Less excess twin sharing appeared in beta out-of-frame sequences. Cord blood beta clonotypes present at high abundance carried fewer insertions; no such pattern appeared in memory repertoires. Low generation probability was overrepresented in out-of-frame alpha sequences shared by twins.

TCRdb itself ran the 5' RACE reads through MiXCR, one entry per CDR3 protein. The sample gives about 700,000 distinct CDR3 sequences, 5.5% to 6.5% of which show up once; around 2% is in the top ten. The length of the CDR3 is 15 residues. Between the trimmed V and J ends, which lost 4 bases and 3 bases, there was a span of 16 bases. Per germline, CDR1 SGDLS and CDR2 YYNGEE. This clonotype has ten or more counts. As yet, its antigen is unknown. The chain carries TRBV9 and TRBJ1-1, with D perhaps TRBD1 (5 bases). The clonotype originates from a man younger than 35 in good health. The sample consisted of naive T cells sorted from blood. CDR3 nucleotide sequence: TGTGCCAGCAGCCCCTCAGGAGGGGCGCACACTGAAGCTTTCTTT. Translation gives CASSPSGGAHTEAFF. Drawing the rest from reference TRBV9 and TRBJ1-1, the complete variable domain is DSGVTQTPKHLITATGQRVTLRCSPRSGDLSVYWYQQSLDQGLQFLIQYYNGEERAKGNILERFSAQQFPDLHSELNLSSLELGDSALYFCASSPSGGAHTEAFFGQGTRLTVV.